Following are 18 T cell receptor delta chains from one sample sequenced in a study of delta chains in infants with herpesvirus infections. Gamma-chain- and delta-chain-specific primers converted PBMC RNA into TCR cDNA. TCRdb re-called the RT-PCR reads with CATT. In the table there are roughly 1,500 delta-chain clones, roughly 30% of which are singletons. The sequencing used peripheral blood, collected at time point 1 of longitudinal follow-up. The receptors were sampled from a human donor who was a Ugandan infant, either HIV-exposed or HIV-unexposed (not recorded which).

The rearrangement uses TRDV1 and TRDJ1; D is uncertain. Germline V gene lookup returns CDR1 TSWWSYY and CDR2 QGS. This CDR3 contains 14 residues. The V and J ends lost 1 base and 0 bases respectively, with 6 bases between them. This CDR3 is CALGERGNTDKLIF. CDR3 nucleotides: TGTGCTCTTGGGGAACGAGGGAACACCGATAAACTCATCTTT.

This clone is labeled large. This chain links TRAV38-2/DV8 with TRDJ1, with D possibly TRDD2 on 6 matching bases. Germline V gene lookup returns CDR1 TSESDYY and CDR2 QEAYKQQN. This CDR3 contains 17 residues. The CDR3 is CARWSYGIWEWADKLIF. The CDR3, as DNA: TGTGCCCGCTGGTCCTACGGGATCTGGGAGTGGGCCGATAAACTCATCTTT.

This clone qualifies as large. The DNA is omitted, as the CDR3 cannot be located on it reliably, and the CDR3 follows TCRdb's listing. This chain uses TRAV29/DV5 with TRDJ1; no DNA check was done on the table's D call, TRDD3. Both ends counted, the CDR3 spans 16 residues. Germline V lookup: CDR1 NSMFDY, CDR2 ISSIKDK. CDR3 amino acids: CSVLLCPGAHTDKLIF.

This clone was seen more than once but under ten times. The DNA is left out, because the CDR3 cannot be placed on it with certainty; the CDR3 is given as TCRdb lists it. CDR3: CALGEPGEPFGTGEIRYEYTDKLIF. The chain combines TRDV1 with TRDJ1; TRDD3, the table's D call, lacks a check against the DNA. With termini counted, the CDR3 has 25 amino acids. The germline V gene encodes CDR1 TSWWSYY and CDR2 QGS.

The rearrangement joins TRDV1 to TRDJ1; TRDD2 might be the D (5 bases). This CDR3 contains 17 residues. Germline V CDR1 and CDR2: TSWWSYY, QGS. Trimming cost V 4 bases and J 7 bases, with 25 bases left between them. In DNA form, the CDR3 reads TGTGCTCTTGGGGCACGTATCTCCCTACGGTTGCAGGGTAAACTCATCTTT. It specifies CALGARISLRLQGKLIF.

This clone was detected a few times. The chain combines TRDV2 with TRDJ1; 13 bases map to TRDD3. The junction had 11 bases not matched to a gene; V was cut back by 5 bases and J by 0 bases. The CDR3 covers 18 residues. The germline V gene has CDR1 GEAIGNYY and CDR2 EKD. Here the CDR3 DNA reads TGTGCCTGTGGCCCCGTCCACTGGGGGATACGTTACACCGATAAACTCATCTTT. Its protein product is CACGPVHWGIRYTDKLIF.

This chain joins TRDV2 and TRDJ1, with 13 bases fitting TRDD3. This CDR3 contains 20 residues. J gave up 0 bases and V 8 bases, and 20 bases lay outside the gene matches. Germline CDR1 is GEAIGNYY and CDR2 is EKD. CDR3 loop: CAFRGTGGYAGVSYTDKLIF. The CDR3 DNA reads TGTGCCTTTCGGGGTACTGGGGGATACGCCGGGGTATCGTACACCGATAAACTCATCTTT.

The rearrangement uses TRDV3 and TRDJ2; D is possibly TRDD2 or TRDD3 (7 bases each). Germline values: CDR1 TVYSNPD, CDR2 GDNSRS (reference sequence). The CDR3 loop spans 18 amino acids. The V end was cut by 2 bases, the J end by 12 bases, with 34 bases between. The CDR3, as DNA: TGTGCCTTTGTTTCCTACTGGGGTCCACCCCTTACCACCGATAAACTCTTCTTT. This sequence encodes CAFVSYWGPPLTTDKLFF.

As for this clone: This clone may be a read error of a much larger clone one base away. Here the CDR3 reads CACDTVGGTDKLIF. DNA of the CDR3: TGTGCCTGTGACACCGTGGGGGGTACCGATAAACTCATCTTT. The chain uses TRDV2 and TRDJ1; D possibly corresponds to TRDD3 (6 bases). V lost 0 bases to trimming and J lost 2 bases, with 9 bases between them. The CDR3 runs 14 residues. CDR1 GEAIGNYY and CDR2 EKD come from the germline V gene.

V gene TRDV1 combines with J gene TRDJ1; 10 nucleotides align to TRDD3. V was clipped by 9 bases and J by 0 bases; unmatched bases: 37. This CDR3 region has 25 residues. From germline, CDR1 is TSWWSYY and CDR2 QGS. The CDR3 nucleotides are TGTGCTCTCTCTCAACTCCGTACCTTAATCCCTCCGCTTGGGGGATACAAGGTGTACACCGATAAACTCATCTTT. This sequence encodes CALSQLRTLIPPLGGYKVYTDKLIF.

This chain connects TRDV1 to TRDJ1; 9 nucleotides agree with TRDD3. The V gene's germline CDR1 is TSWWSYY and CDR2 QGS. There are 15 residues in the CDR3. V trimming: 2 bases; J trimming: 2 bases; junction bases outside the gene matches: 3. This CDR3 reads CALGEWGYGTDKLIF. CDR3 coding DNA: TGTGCTCTTGGGGAATGGGGATACGGGACCGATAAACTCATCTTT.

The DNA of the CDR3 is TGTGCTCTTGGGGAACCCCCGGACGCCCCGCTGGGGAGCTTTAAACTCATCTTT. Translated, it gives CALGEPPDAPLGSFKLIF. The V and J genes are TRDV1 and TRDJ1; the D gene is possibly TRDD3 (6 bases). The germline gives CDR1 TSWWSYY, CDR2 QGS. The CDR3 length is 18 residues. Trimming removed 1 base at V and 7 bases at J, with 25 bases between.

CDR3 amino acids: CACDTGGTLYTDKLIF. Written as DNA, the CDR3 is TGTGCCTGTGACACGGGGGGCACCCTGTACACCGATAAACTCATCTTT. The chain recombines TRDV2 with TRDJ1; a possible D gene is TRDD3 (5 bases). CDR1 and CDR2 from the germline V gene are GEAIGNYY and EKD. V was pared by 1 base and J by 0 bases, with 14 bases between. CDR3 size: 16 residues.

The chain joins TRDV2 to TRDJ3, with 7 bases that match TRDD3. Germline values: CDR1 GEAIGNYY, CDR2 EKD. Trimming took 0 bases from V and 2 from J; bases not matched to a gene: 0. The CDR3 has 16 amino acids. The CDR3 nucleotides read TGTGCCTGTGACACCGGGGATACCTGGGACACCCGACAGATGTTTTTC. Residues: CACDTGDTWDTRQMFF.

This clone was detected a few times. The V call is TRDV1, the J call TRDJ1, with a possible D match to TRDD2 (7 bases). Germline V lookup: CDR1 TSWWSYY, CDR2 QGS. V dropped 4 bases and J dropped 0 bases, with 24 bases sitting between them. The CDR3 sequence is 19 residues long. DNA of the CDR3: TGTGCTCTTGGGGTACTTTTCCTACGCGGGGATTCGTACACCGATAAACTCATCTTT. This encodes CALGVLFLRGDSYTDKLIF.

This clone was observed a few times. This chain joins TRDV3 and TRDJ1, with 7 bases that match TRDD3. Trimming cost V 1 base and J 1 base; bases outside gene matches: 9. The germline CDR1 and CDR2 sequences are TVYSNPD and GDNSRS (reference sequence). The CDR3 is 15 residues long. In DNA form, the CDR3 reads TGTGCCTTTAACTCCCGAGGGGGATCCACCGATAAACTCATCTTT. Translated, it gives CAFNSRGGSTDKLIF.

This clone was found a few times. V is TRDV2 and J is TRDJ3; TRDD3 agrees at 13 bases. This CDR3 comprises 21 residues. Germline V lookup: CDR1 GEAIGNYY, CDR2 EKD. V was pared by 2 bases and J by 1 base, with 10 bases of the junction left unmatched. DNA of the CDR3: TGTGCCTGTGACAGCCTGGTACTGGGGGATACGAAATCCTGGGACACCCGACAGATGTTTTTC. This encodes CACDSLVLGDTKSWDTRQMFF.

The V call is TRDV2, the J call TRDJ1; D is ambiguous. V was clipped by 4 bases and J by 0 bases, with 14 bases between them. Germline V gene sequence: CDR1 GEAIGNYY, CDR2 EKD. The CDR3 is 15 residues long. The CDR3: CACETPPPYTDKLIF. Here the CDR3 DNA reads TGTGCCTGTGAGACCCCCCCACCGTACACCGATAAACTCATCTTT.